Described below is a single TCR beta chain sequence and its context. Its antigen is as yet unknown. These data originate in a study of blood T cells in healthy people across ages. Study-wide results and limits: Roughly linear declines in TCR beta diversity per million T cells occurred with age. Estimates drawn from one million T cells were deemed to understate diversity.

The authors extracted at least 6 micrograms of total RNA per sample. CDR1 and CDR2 from the germline V gene are WSHSY and SAAADI. CDR3 length: 16 residues. PCR was performed a second time for about 7 to 11 cycles using a sample-barcoded 5' primer and a J-beta primer mix. MiXCR, applied by TCRdb to the 5' RACE reads, yields one record per CDR3 protein. Altogether over a million distinct CDR3 sequences are present, about 40% being singletons, with the ten largest covering under 8%. The chain employs TRBV10-2 and TRBJ2-4, with TRBD1 identical over 8 bases. The closer fit of TRBJ2-7 to the DNA end suggests the J call may be wrong. The clonotype originates from a woman aged 18-30 years in good health. Sequenced input: blood. DNA for the CDR3: TGCGCCAGCAGTGAGTCGCGGTGGACAGGGTCCTACGAGCAGTACTTC. This codes for CASSESRWTGSYEQYF.